Each of the 23 T cell receptor beta chains below was sequenced from the same sample in a study of human T cells and chemical hapten exposure. Time point given: healthy volunteer bleed at 6 weeks. Unfractionated whole blood was the source from which total RNA was extracted. TCRdb reprocessed the RACE reads via MiXCR and lists one record per CDR3 protein. The sample has 65,000 or so distinct CDR3 sequences; around 6.1% are singletons. Sample: whole blood. These receptors were taken from a female donor in good health. Some clones in this sample may be carry-over from other donors' samples.

This clonotype showed up just a few times. This rearrangement joins TRBV24-1 to TRBJ1-3; no reliable D call. Per germline, CDR1 KGHDR and CDR2 SFDVKD. Trimming took off 3 bases at V and 0 bases at J, with 8 bases between the two ends. This CDR3 has 15 amino acids. The CDR3 DNA follows: TGTGCCACCAGTGATGGCCGGGCCTCTGGAAACACCATATATTTT. This sequence encodes CATSDGRASGNTIYF.

Many counts were recorded for this clonotype. This sequence joins TRBV2 and TRBJ2-2; TRBD1 is a possible D gene (6 bases). V lost 6 bases, J lost 5 bases, and 10 bases lay in between. Germline lookup yields CDR1 SNHLY and CDR2 FYNNEI. The CDR3 extends over 13 amino acids. DNA of the CDR3: TGTGCCAGCAGACAGGGATCTACCGGGGAGCTGTTTTTT. This sequence encodes CASRQGSTGELFF.

This clonotype came up a few times. The chain joins TRBV7-9 to TRBJ2-3; D not certain. This CDR3 is built from 10 residues. Trimming removed 5 bases from V and 4 bases from J, with 1 base in between. Looked up from germline, CDR1 is SEHNR and CDR2 is FQNEAQ (reference sequence). The CDR3 nucleotides read TGTGCCAGCAGCGCAGATACGCAGTATTTT. Its protein product is CASSADTQYF.

In this sample, this clonotype turned up a few times. The J gene is TRBJ2-3, the V gene TRBV25-1; D is unresolved. V lost 2 bases, J lost 1 base, and 10 bases lay in between. This CDR3 contains 15 residues. The germline CDR1 and CDR2 sequences are MGHDK and SYGVNS. This chain's CDR3 is CASSEGQTGTDTQYF. Here the CDR3 DNA reads TGTGCCAGCAGTGAAGGGCAAACCGGCACAGATACGCAGTATTTT. Full variable domain (rest looked up from reference TRBV25-1 and TRBJ2-3): EADIYQTPRYLVIGTGKKITLECSQTMGHDKMYWYQQDPGMELHLIHYSYGVNSTEKGDLSSESTVSRIRTEHFPLTLESARPSHTSQYLCASSEGQTGTDTQYFGPGTRLTVL.

The chain uses TRBV3-1 and TRBJ1-5; 7 bases are shared with TRBD1. Unmatched junction bases numbered 5, after V lost 0 bases and J lost 6 bases. Germline-derived CDR1 and CDR2 are LGHDT and YNNKEL (reference sequence). The CDR3 is 15 amino acids. The CDR3 spells CASSQDLGGGQPQHF. CDR3 in DNA: TGTGCCAGCAGCCAAGATTTAGGGGGCGGTCAGCCCCAGCATTTT.

This clonotype came up many times. The rearrangement uses TRBV5-1 and TRBJ2-3; possibly TRBD1 for D (5 bases). V was pared by 0 bases and J by 2 bases, with 7 bases between. Germline-derived CDR1 and CDR2 are SGHRS and YFSETQ. This CDR3 contains 14 residues. DNA of the CDR3: TGCGCCAGCAGCTTGGGACAGCACACAGATACGCAGTATTTT. It yields the protein CASSLGQHTDTQYF.

At least ten counts were recorded for this clonotype. V and J are TRBV10-3 and TRBJ2-5; D is undetermined. Germline V lookup: CDR1 ENHRY, CDR2 SYGVKD. Trimming pared 4 bases from V and 3 bases from J, leaving 9 bases between. CDR3 length equals 13 residues. CDR3 DNA: TGTGCCATCAGTGGGTCGGCGGAAGAGACCCAGTACTTC. Protein: CAISGSAEETQYF.

This clonotype was counted once. This may be a read error: a much more frequent sequence differs by one nucleotide. V gene TRBV12-3 or TRBV12-4 combines with J gene TRBJ1-1; 10 positions agree with TRBD1. V trimming: 6 bases; J trimming: 8 bases; junction bases outside the gene matches: 15. The CDR3 covers 16 residues. The CDR3 coding sequence is TGTGCCAGCAGCCCCACTCAGGGACAGGGGCCAGCCGAAGCTTTCTTT. Protein sequence: CASSPTQGQGPAEAFF.

This sequence joins TRBV28 and TRBJ2-7; no definite D call. With 3 bases removed from V and 0 bases from J, the gap between germline ends came to 6 bases. The CDR3 is made up of 13 amino acids. The germline V gene encodes CDR1 MDHEN and CDR2 SYDVKM. The CDR3 sequence: CASSFSISYEQYF. In nucleotides, the CDR3 is TGTGCCAGCAGTTTTAGTATCTCCTACGAGCAGTACTTC.

CDR3 DNA: TGTGCCAGCAGCCAACGACAGGGAATCCCTGAAGCTTTCTTT. Translated: CASSQRQGIPEAFF. The genes are TRBV14 and TRBJ1-1, with 7 bases lining up with TRBD1. V lost 2 bases to trimming and J lost 6 bases; unmatched junction nucleotides: 6. In germline, CDR1 is SGHDN, CDR2 FVKESK. The CDR3 length is 14 residues.

V usage is TRBV3-1 and J usage is TRBJ2-6; unclear D gene. Germline V CDR1 and CDR2: LGHDT, YNNKEL (reference sequence). CDR3 length equals 15 residues. V was cut by 3 bases and J by 2 bases, with 8 bases left in between. CDR3 residues: CASSQLRAGANVLTF. The CDR3 DNA follows: TGTGCCAGCAGCCAGTTGAGAGCTGGGGCCAACGTCCTGACTTTC. Combining the CDR3 with reference TRBV3-1 and TRBJ2-6 gives the whole variable domain DTAVSQTPKYLVTQMGNDKSIKCEQNLGHDTMYWYKQDSKKFLKIMFSYNNKELIINETVPNRFSPKSPDKAHLNLHINSLELGDSAVYFCASSQLRAGANVLTFGAGSRLTVL.

This clonotype turned up a few times. The V gene is TRBV6-6, the J gene TRBJ1-5; a weak D match, TRBD1 (5 bases). The CDR3 totals 17 residues. CDR1 and CDR2 from the germline V gene are MNHNY and SVGAGI (reference sequence). Trimming took off 0 bases at V and 0 bases at J, with 12 bases between the two ends. CDR3 DNA: TGTGCCAGCAGTTACTCCGGGCAGGGTTATAGCAATCAGCCCCAGCATTTT. It encodes CASSYSGQGYSNQPQHF.

V and J are TRBV19 and TRBJ2-7, with D hard to call. Germline V gives CDR1 LNHDA, CDR2 SQIVND (reference sequence). The V and J ends lost 3 bases and 3 bases respectively, with 3 bases between them. CDR3 size: 11 residues. The CDR3 spells CASSIDYEQYF. CDR3 bases: TGTGCCAGTAGTATCGACTACGAGCAGTACTTC.

In its sample, this clonotype was seen a few times. The chain has TRBV25-1 and TRBJ2-1, with 8 bases that match TRBD2. Per the germline V gene, CDR1 is MGHDK and CDR2 is SYGVNS. This CDR3 has 15 residues. V lost 4 bases to trimming and J lost 6 bases; unmatched junction nucleotides: 8. In nucleotides, the CDR3 is TGTGCCAGCAGTGCCGAAGCGGGAGTTACCAATGAGCAGTTCTTC. It specifies CASSAEAGVTNEQFF.

This clonotype was seen only a few times. V and J are TRBV2 and TRBJ2-7, with a tentative D call TRBD1 (6 bases). Germline-derived CDR1 and CDR2 are SNHLY and FYNNEI. V lost 4 bases, J lost 0 bases, and 10 bases lay in between. The CDR3 length is 14 residues. In DNA form, the CDR3 reads TGTGCCAGCAGTGTACAGGGTAGCTCCTACGAGCAGTACTTC. Translating gives CASSVQGSSYEQYF.

In this sample, this clonotype turned up many times. The rearrangement links TRBV5-1 to TRBJ2-1; 15 bases are shared with TRBD2. The length of the CDR3 is 15 residues. V shed 4 bases, J shed 8 bases, and the junction held 4 bases outside the gene matches. Per the germline V gene, CDR1 is SGHRS and CDR2 is YFSETQ. The CDR3 sequence is CASSRGLAGGDEQFF. For the CDR3, the DNA is TGCGCCAGCAGCAGGGGACTAGCGGGAGGTGATGAGCAGTTCTTC.

This clonotype came up many times. The chain recombines TRBV2 with TRBJ2-7; D ambiguous. Trimming took off 6 bases at V and 2 bases at J, with 5 bases between the two ends. This CDR3 is 11 amino acids long. The germline gives CDR1 SNHLY, CDR2 FYNNEI. The CDR3 DNA reads as TGTGCCAGCAGGGACCCCTACGAGCAGTACTTC. Amino acids: CASRDPYEQYF. The full variable domain, completed using reference TRBV2 and TRBJ2-7, is EPEVTQTPSHQVTQMGQEVILRCVPISNHLYFYWYRQILGQKVEFLVSFYNNEISEKSEIFDDQFSVERPDGSNFTLKIRSTKLEDSAMYFCASRDPYEQYFGPGTRLTVT.

The genes are TRBV3-1 and TRBJ2-2; possible D gene TRBD2, 5 bases. Between the trimmed V and J ends, which lost 2 bases and 4 bases, there was a span of 11 bases. CDR1 and CDR2 (germline): LGHDT, YNNKEL (reference sequence). The CDR3 is made up of 15 amino acids. The CDR3 bases are TGTGCCAGCAGCCAAAACGGGATCGGCACCGGGGAGCTGTTTTTT. As protein: CASSQNGIGTGELFF.

The chain carries TRBV3-1 and TRBJ2-5; D not certain. This CDR3 contains 13 residues. Trimming shortened V by 3 bases and J by 1 base, and 6 bases separated the two germline ends. The V gene's germline CDR1 is LGHDT and CDR2 YNNKEL (reference sequence). In DNA, the CDR3 is TGTGCCAGCAGCCAGGGCAGCCAAGAGACCCAGTACTTC. It is translated as CASSQGSQETQYF.

This clonotype was seen more than once but under ten times. The chain recombines TRBV20-1 with TRBJ2-5, with 10 bases identical to TRBD2. Trimming removed 0 bases from V and 2 bases from J; junction bases left unmatched: 9. Germline values: CDR1 DFQATT, CDR2 SNEGSKA (reference sequence). This CDR3 contains 17 residues. In DNA form, the CDR3 reads TGCAGTGCTAGAGATGTAGTAGCGGGAGGCCAACAAGAGACCCAGTACTTC. It translates to CSARDVVAGGQQETQYF.

Many counts were recorded for this clonotype. J is TRBJ1-1 and V is TRBV7-9, with no clear D. Germline V gives CDR1 SEHNR, CDR2 FQNEAQ (reference sequence). This CDR3 is built from 14 residues. The V and J ends lost 1 base and 4 bases respectively, with 10 bases between them. This CDR3 reads CASSLGSAVTEAFF. CDR3 bases: TGTGCCAGCAGCTTAGGATCTGCAGTCACTGAAGCTTTCTTT. The whole variable domain, remainder taken from reference TRBV7-9 and TRBJ1-1, is DTGVSQNPRHKITKRGQNVTFRCDPISEHNRLYWYRQTLGQGPEFLTYFQNEAQLEKSRLLSDRFSAERPKGSFSTLEIQRTEQGDSAMYLCASSLGSAVTEAFFGQGTRLTVV.

This clonotype was observed many times. CDR3 in amino acids: CSVPGPYEQYF. CDR3 bases: TGCAGCGTTCCGGGTCCCTACGAGCAGTACTTC. The gene calls are TRBV29-1 and TRBJ2-7; the D is unclear. From germline, CDR1 is SQVTM and CDR2 ANQGSEA. V lost 5 bases, J lost 2 bases, and 7 bases lay in between. This CDR3 spans 11 amino acids.

Many counts were recorded for this clonotype. CDR3 nucleotide sequence: TGTGCCAGCAGTTACAGGGGAGAGAGCTATGGCTACACCTTC. It yields the protein CASSYRGESYGYTF. The chain combines TRBV6-2 or TRBV6-3 with TRBJ1-2; the D gene is possibly TRBD1 (5 bases). Deletions cut 2 bases from V and 4 bases from J, with 11 bases between. Looked up from germline, CDR1 is MNHEY and CDR2 is SVGEGT. The CDR3 length is 14 residues.